The 28 T cell receptor beta chains reported below all come from one sample, sequenced in a study of cytomegalovirus exposure and HLA in healthy donors. PCR amplification relied on 60 Vbeta primers (plus 13 Jbeta primers). Only in-frame clones appear in the TCRdb table, and some are missing; sequencing was by immunoSEQ multiplex PCR. The repertoire holds 180,000 or so clones, roughly 9.5% seen once, with over 1% in the top ten. The sample comprised PBMCs. These receptors were obtained from a woman between 25 and 40 years old in good health and CMV-seropositive.

This clone occurred a few times. The rearrangement links TRBV27 to TRBJ2-7, with 10 bases lining up with TRBD2. The CDR3 length is 17 residues. Per germline, CDR1 MNHEY and CDR2 SMNVEV (reference sequence). Losses at the gene ends were 2 bases for V and 2 bases for J; bases not matched to a gene: 9. CDR3 DNA: TGTGCCAGCAGTTTAATCCCTAGCGGGAGCCTCACCTACGAGCAGTACTTC. This gives the protein CASSLIPSGSLTYEQYF.

V gene TRBV6-1 combines with J gene TRBJ1-5; 8 bases fit TRBD1. Germline CDR1 MNHNS, CDR2 SASEGT. The CDR3 contains 14 residues. V shed 10 bases, J shed 6 bases, and the junction held 11 bases outside the gene matches. CDR3 in amino acids: CATGLDRVTQPQHF. For the CDR3, the DNA is TGTGCCACGGGGTTGGACAGGGTGACTCAGCCCCAGCATTTT.

V and J are TRBV7-2 and TRBJ2-3; 9 bases map to TRBD1. CDR1 SGHTA and CDR2 FQGNSA come from the germline V gene. The CDR3 has 15 residues. The J segment lost 5 bases and the V segment lost 5 bases, leaving 8 bases of the junction unmatched. The CDR3 sequence: CASSRMGQGGDTQYF. CDR3 nucleotide sequence: TGTGCCAGCAGCCGTATGGGACAGGGAGGAGATACGCAGTATTTT.

The V call is TRBV5-1, the J call TRBJ2-3; 7 nucleotides match TRBD2. There are 16 residues in the CDR3. Germline values: CDR1 SGHRS, CDR2 YFSETQ. Trimming removed 1 base from V and 1 base from J; junction bases left unmatched: 6. DNA for the CDR3: TGCGCCAGCAGCTTGTTGAGTCTAGCGGGCACAGATACGCAGTATTTT. This sequence encodes CASSLLSLAGTDTQYF.

This chain links TRBV2 with TRBJ2-7; D is perhaps TRBD2 (6 bases). Trimming shortened V by 5 bases and J by 4 bases, and 15 bases separated the two germline ends. The CDR3 contains 14 residues. CDR1 SNHLY and CDR2 FYNNEI come from the germline V gene. CDR3 sequence: CASSLAGTEYEQYF. CDR3 DNA: TGTGCCAGCAGTCTTGCGGGGACTGAATACGAGCAGTACTTC.

There are a few counts of this clone. CDR3 residues: CSVEDLEATDTQYF. CDR3 in DNA: TGCAGCGTTGAAGATTTGGAGGCCACAGATACGCAGTATTTT. This sequence joins TRBV29-1 and TRBJ2-3, with D perhaps TRBD2 (5 bases). The V and J ends lost 0 bases and 2 bases respectively, with 9 bases between them. Germline V gene lookup returns CDR1 SQVTM and CDR2 ANQGSEA. The CDR3 extends over 14 amino acids.

This clone has a handful of counts. The chain is built from TRBV25-1 and TRBJ2-3, with D possibly TRBD2 on 6 matching bases. The CDR3 runs 15 residues. The germline gives CDR1 MGHDK, CDR2 SYGVNS. Trimming stripped 6 bases from V and 2 bases from J, with 15 bases between. CDR3 region: CASRERSGHTDTQYF. CDR3 DNA sequence: TGTGCCAGCAGGGAACGTAGCGGTCACACAGATACGCAGTATTTT.

The chain carries TRBV6-5 and TRBJ1-1, with D unclear. The germline CDR1 and CDR2 sequences are MNHEY and SVGAGI. The V and J ends lost 0 bases and 1 base respectively, with 9 bases between them. The CDR3 has 15 amino acids. The CDR3 DNA reads as TGTGCCAGCAGTTACTCTTACCGGAGGAACACTGAAGCTTTCTTT. Translation: CASSYSYRRNTEAFF.

This clone has only a few counts. The chain is built from TRBV5-1 and TRBJ2-3, with TRBD1 matching 9 bases. This CDR3 contains 15 residues. After removal of 4 bases from V and 1 base from J, the junction contained 4 bases not matched to a gene. Germline values: CDR1 SGHRS, CDR2 YFSETQ. Written as DNA, the CDR3 is TGCGCCAGCAGCGCCCGGACAGGGGGCACAGATACGCAGTATTTT. Translation gives CASSARTGGTDTQYF.

There are a few counts of this clone. The chain carries TRBV30 and TRBJ2-7, with 8 nucleotides matching TRBD2. CDR3 size: 16 residues. V lost 0 bases to trimming and J lost 6 bases; unmatched junction nucleotides: 13. From germline, CDR1 is GTSNPN and CDR2 SVGIG (reference sequence). CDR3 in amino acids: CAWSVKSGTRIGEQYF. The CDR3, as DNA: TGTGCCTGGAGTGTAAAATCAGGGACTAGGATCGGCGAGCAGTACTTC. Full variable domain (missing parts from reference TRBV30 and TRBJ2-7): SQTIHQWPATLVQPVGSPLSLECTVEGTSNPNLYWYRQAAGRGLQLLFYSVGIGQISSEVPQNLSASRPQDRQFILSSKKLLLSDSGFYLCAWSVKSGTRIGEQYFGPGTRLTVT.

This clone was seen a few times. The CDR3: CASTTDQRSYNEQFF. CDR3 bases: TGTGCCAGCACCACAGACCAAAGATCCTACAATGAGCAGTTCTTC. The V gene is TRBV6-5, the J gene TRBJ2-1; unclear D gene. The CDR3 sequence is 15 residues long. Trimming pared 7 bases from V and 1 base from J, leaving 14 bases between. CDR1 is MNHEY and CDR2 is SVGAGI in the germline V gene.

This chain joins TRBV2 and TRBJ2-3, with D possibly being TRBD2 (5 bases). This CDR3 region has 15 residues. Per germline, CDR1 SNHLY and CDR2 FYNNEI. V shed 7 bases and J shed 0 bases, with 14 bases lying between them. DNA of the CDR3: TGTGCCAGCAAGAAAGCGGAGCTTAGCACAGATACGCAGTATTTT. It encodes CASKKAELSTDTQYF.

The chain is built from TRBV1 and TRBJ2-5; the D call of TRBD2 is as the table states it, not checked on the DNA. TRBV1 is annotated as a pseudogene. The CDR3 runs 19 residues. The DNA for the CDR3 is TGCACCAGCAGCCAAGCCCTCCCCCCTAGCGGGAAACCCCAAGAGACCCAGTACTTC. This gives the protein CTSSQALPPSGKPQETQYF.

V is TRBV18 and J is TRBJ2-3, with 7 bases identical to TRBD1. The CDR3 totals 14 residues. Trimming cost V 4 bases and J 3 bases; bases outside gene matches: 4. Per the germline V gene, CDR1 is KGHSH and CDR2 is LQKENI. The CDR3 reads CASSQQQGTDTQYF. In DNA, the CDR3 is TGTGCCAGCTCACAACAACAGGGGACAGATACGCAGTATTTT.

This clone was seen only a few times. The chain links TRBV9 to TRBJ1-1, with a weak D call TRBD1 (6 bases). The CDR3 extends over 13 amino acids. Trimming cost V 8 bases and J 10 bases, with 21 bases left between them. The germline CDR1 and CDR2 sequences are SGDLS and YYNGEE. The CDR3 sequence: CASGGALNTVAFF. The CDR3 nucleotides read TGTGCCAGTGGGGGGGCACTCAACACGGTAGCTTTCTTT. Full variable domain (remainder filled in from reference TRBV9 and TRBJ1-1): DSGVTQTPKHLITATGQRVTLRCSPRSGDLSVYWYQQSLDQGLQFLIQYYNGEERAKGNILERFSAQQFPDLHSELNLSSLELGDSALYFCASGGALNTVAFFGQGTRLTVV.

The CDR3 DNA reads as TGTGCCACCAGCAGAGTACAACTGAGAGCGTGGGGCACAGATACGCAGTATTTT. Residues: CATSRVQLRAWGTDTQYF. The rearrangement links TRBV15 to TRBJ2-3; D gene ambiguous. Trimming pared 1 base from V and 1 base from J, leaving 18 bases between. The CDR3 has 18 amino acids. Per the germline V gene, CDR1 is LNHNV and CDR2 is YYDKDF (reference sequence).

The rearrangement uses TRBV6-1 and TRBJ2-7; TRBD1 might be the D (6 bases). V lost 6 bases and J lost 3, with 15 bases in between. The CDR3 extends over 14 amino acids. Germline lookup yields CDR1 MNHNS and CDR2 SASEGT. The CDR3 region has the DNA TGTGCCAGCAGCAAACAGGGAACCCACTACGAGCAGTACTTC. Translated, it gives CASSKQGTHYEQYF.

There are a few counts of this clone. The J gene is TRBJ1-1, the V gene TRBV4-1, with D perhaps matching TRBD1 (6 bases). Trimming pared 4 bases from V and 6 bases from J, leaving 15 bases between. The germline V gene has CDR1 MGHRA and CDR2 YSYEKL. The CDR3 runs 14 residues. CDR3 residues: CASSRTVRGSEAFF. As DNA, the CDR3 is TGCGCCAGCAGCCGGACAGTGAGGGGTTCTGAAGCTTTCTTT.

Only a few counts were recorded for this clone. The CDR3 nucleotides read TGTGCCAGCAGTTCGGGAGGCCGCAATGAGCAGTTCTTC. Translating it yields CASSSGGRNEQFF. This chain joins TRBV6-5 and TRBJ2-1, with TRBD2 matching 7 bases. This CDR3 is 13 amino acids long. Germline CDR1 and CDR2: MNHEY and SVGAGI. V gave up 4 bases and J gave up 6 bases; unmatched junction bases: 3.

This chain connects TRBV19 to TRBJ1-2, with TRBD1 identical over 7 bases. CDR1 is LNHDA, CDR2 SQIVND, per germline (reference sequence). This CDR3 is built from 12 residues. The trim removed 7 bases at V and 8 bases at J, leaving 7 bases unmatched. CDR3 coding DNA: TGTGCCAGTAAAACAGGGGTCTACGGCTACACCTTC. Amino acid sequence: CASKTGVYGYTF. Full variable domain (rest looked up from reference TRBV19 and TRBJ1-2): DGGITQSPKYLFRKEGQNVTLSCEQNLNHDAMYWYRQDPGQGLRLIYYSQIVNDFQKGDIAEGYSVSREKKESFPLTVTSAQKNPTAFYLCASKTGVYGYTFGSGTRLTVV.

V usage is TRBV27 and J usage is TRBJ1-6; no clear D gene. The CDR3 spans 12 residues. Germline values: CDR1 MNHEY, CDR2 SMNVEV (reference sequence). V lost 8 bases, J lost 9 bases, and 11 bases lay in between. The CDR3 sequence: CASSDFRSPLHF. Here the CDR3 DNA reads TGTGCCAGCTCGGACTTTCGTTCACCCCTCCACTTT.

V is TRBV25-1 and J is TRBJ1-2; 9 positions agree with TRBD1. The V gene end was trimmed by 4 bases and the J gene end by 7 bases; junction bases not matched to a gene: 7. This CDR3 is built from 14 residues. Germline loops: CDR1 MGHDK, CDR2 SYGVNS. In DNA, the CDR3 is TGTGCCAGCAGTGGGGCGGGGACAGGGCCTGGCTACACCTTC. It yields the protein CASSGAGTGPGYTF.

The chain links TRBV6-1 to TRBJ1-1; D remains ambiguous. V was clipped by 6 bases and J by 1 base, with 15 bases between them. The CDR3 covers 15 residues. In germline, CDR1 is MNHNS, CDR2 SASEGT. This CDR3 is CASRLGAERNTEAFF. CDR3 nucleotide sequence: TGTGCCAGCAGACTCGGAGCAGAGAGGAACACTGAAGCTTTCTTT.

Only a few counts were recorded for this clone. The chain couples TRBV11-2 to TRBJ1-1; 7 positions match TRBD1. Germline-derived CDR1 and CDR2 are SGHAT and FQNNGV. The CDR3 is 17 residues long. After removal of 5 bases from V and 9 bases from J, the junction contained 21 bases not matched to a gene. CDR3 sequence: CASSPGTVLRRGFQAFF. CDR3 nucleotide sequence: TGTGCCAGCAGCCCCGGGACAGTACTACGGAGGGGTTTTCAAGCTTTCTTT.

The chain links TRBV10-2 to TRBJ2-2; tentatively, D is TRBD2 (7 bases). Trimming removed 9 bases from V and 4 bases from J, with 15 bases in between. The CDR3 extends over 14 amino acids. The germline V gene has CDR1 WSHSY and CDR2 SAAADI. CDR3 sequence: CARRGGSGTGELFF. The CDR3 coding sequence is TGCGCCAGAAGGGGGGGGTCTGGCACCGGGGAGCTGTTTTTT.

J is TRBJ1-2 and V is TRBV2; D unresolved. CDR1 and CDR2 (germline): SNHLY, FYNNEI. Trimming took off 2 bases at V and 9 bases at J, with 19 bases between the two ends. The length of the CDR3 is 15 residues. In DNA form, the CDR3 reads TGTGCCAGCAGTGAACTTCGTCGGACTTTGTATTGCTACACCTTC. The encoded protein is CASSELRRTLYCYTF.

The chain is built from TRBV5-1 and TRBJ2-7, with TRBD2 matching 13 bases. V lost 3 bases and J lost 5; bases outside the gene matches: 5. Germline V gene lookup returns CDR1 SGHRS and CDR2 YFSETQ. The CDR3 length is 15 residues. DNA for the CDR3: TGCGCCAGCAGCTACCGACTAGCGGGAGGAAACGAGCAGTACTTC. It translates to CASSYRLAGGNEQYF.

The sample holds a few counts of this clone. This rearrangement joins TRBV9 to TRBJ2-1; 8 nucleotides line up with TRBD2. There are 16 residues in the CDR3. After removal of 4 bases from V and 4 bases from J, the junction contained 10 bases not matched to a gene. The germline gives CDR1 SGDLS, CDR2 YYNGEE. The CDR3 DNA sequence: TGTGCCAGCAGCCCGGCGGAGCGGGGGCTATACAATGAGCAGTTCTTC. Translating it yields CASSPAERGLYNEQFF.